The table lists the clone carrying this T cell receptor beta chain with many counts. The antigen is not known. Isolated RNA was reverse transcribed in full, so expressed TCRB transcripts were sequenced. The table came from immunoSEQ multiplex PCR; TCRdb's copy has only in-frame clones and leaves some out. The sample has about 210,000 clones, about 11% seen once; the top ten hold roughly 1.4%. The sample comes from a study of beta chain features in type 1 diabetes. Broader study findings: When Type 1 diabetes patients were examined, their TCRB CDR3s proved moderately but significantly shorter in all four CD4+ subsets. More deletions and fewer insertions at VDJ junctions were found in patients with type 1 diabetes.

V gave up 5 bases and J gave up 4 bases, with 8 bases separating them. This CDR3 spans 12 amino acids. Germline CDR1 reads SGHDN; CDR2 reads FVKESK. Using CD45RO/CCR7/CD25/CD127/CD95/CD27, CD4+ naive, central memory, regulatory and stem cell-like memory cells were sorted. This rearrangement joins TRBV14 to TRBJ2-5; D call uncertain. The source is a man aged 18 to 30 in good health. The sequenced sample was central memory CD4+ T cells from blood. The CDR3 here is CASSVFRETQYF. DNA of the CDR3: TGTGCCAGCAGCGTCTTCCGAGAGACCCAGTACTTC.